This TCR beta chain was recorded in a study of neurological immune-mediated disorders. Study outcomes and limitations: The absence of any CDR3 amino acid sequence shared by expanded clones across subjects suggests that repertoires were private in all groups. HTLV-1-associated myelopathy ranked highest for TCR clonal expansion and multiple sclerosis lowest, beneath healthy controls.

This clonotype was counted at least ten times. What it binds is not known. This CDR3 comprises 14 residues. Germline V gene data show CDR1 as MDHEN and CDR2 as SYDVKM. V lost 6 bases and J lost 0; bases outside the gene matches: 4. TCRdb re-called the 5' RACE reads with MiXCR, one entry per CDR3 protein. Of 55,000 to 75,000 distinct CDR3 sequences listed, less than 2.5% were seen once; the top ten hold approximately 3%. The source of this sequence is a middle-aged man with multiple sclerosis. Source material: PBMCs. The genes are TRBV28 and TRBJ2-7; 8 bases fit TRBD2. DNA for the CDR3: TGTGCCAGCAGGCTCGGGGGGGTCTCCTACGAGCAGTACTTC. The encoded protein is CASRLGGVSYEQYF.